This T cell receptor (beta chain) was identified during a study of blood T cell repertoires in COVID-19. At the level of the study: Researchers got acute and convalescent COVID-19 samples from the United States, Italy and Spain. From T cells, B-cell-depleted T cells, or PBMCs came the material, which was cDNA or gDNA.

Authors' processing steps: Using reference gene primer amplification, nucleated cell counts were estimated. Clones were read by immunoSEQ multiplex PCR, and TCRdb kept only the in-frame ones, dropping some. Clone size and V and J calls were adopted from that table, with D and trimming inferred from the DNA. The sample yields fewer than 200,000 clones, 65% to 85% seen once. CDR3 length: 18 amino acids. Germline-derived CDR1 and CDR2 are DFQATT and SNEGSKA (reference sequence). The V segment lost 3 bases and the J segment 5 bases; nucleotides outside the gene matches: 19. The chain has TRBV20-1 and TRBJ1-5; TRBD1 matches at 7 bases. This TCR was sampled from a woman of 80 years or more with active or convalescent COVID-19. The source material was peripheral blood. The CDR3: CSASPPPPTGTAYQPQHF. The CDR3 DNA sequence: TGCAGTGCTAGTCCCCCGCCCCCAACCGGGACAGCGTATCAGCCCCAGCATTTT.